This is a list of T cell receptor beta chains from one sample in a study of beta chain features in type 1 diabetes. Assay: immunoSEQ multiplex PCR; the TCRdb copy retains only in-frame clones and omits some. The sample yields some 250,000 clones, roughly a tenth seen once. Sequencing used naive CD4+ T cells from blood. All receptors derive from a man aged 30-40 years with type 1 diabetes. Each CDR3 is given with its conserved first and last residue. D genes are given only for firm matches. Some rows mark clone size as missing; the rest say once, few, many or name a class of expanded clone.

CDR3aa: CASSSTGNTEAFF
CDR3nt: TGTGCCAGCAGCTCCACAGGTAACACTGAAGCTTTCTTT
j_gene: TRBJ1-1
d_gene: NA
v_gene: TRBV5-4
abundance: NA

CDR3aa: CASSPGGSPTIAQYF
CDR3nt: TGTGCCAGCAGTCCGGGGGGTTCCCCCACAATAGCCCAGTACTTC
j_gene: TRBJ2-5
d_gene: TRBD2
v_gene: TRBV7-2
abundance: NA

CDR3aa: CASSISGQANSPLHF
CDR3nt: TGTGCCAGCAGCATATCGGGACAGGCGAATTCACCCCTCCACTTT
j_gene: TRBJ1-6
d_gene: TRBD1
v_gene: TRBV7-2
abundance: NA

CDR3aa: CASSPAGTGGYNEQFF
CDR3nt: TGCGCCAGCAGCCCAGCCGGGACAGGGGGCTACAATGAGCAGTTCTTC
j_gene: TRBJ2-1
d_gene: TRBD1
v_gene: TRBV5-1
abundance: NA

CDR3aa: CASSQGLAVETQYF
CDR3nt: TGTGCCAGCAGCCAGGGACTAGCGGTCGAGACCCAGTACTTC
j_gene: TRBJ2-5
d_gene: TRBD2
v_gene: TRBV7-2
abundance: NA

CDR3aa: CSGGGQETQYF
CDR3nt: TGCAGTGGCGGGGGGCAGGAGACCCAGTACTTC
j_gene: TRBJ2-5
d_gene: TRBD2
v_gene: TRBV20-1
abundance: NA

CDR3aa: CASSELEGPGTQYF
CDR3nt: TGTGCCAGCAGTGAACTTGAGGGCCCCGGGACCCAGTACTTC
j_gene: TRBJ2-5
d_gene: NA
v_gene: TRBV2
abundance: NA

CDR3aa: CASSAGTGGVGTEAFF
CDR3nt: TGTGCCAGCTCAGCCGGGACAGGGGGCGTTGGGACTGAAGCTTTCTTT
j_gene: TRBJ1-1
d_gene: TRBD1
v_gene: TRBV18
abundance: few

CDR3aa: CATSRDRGGYTF
CDR3nt: TGTGCCACCTCCCGGGACAGGGGAGGCTACACCTTC
j_gene: TRBJ1-2
d_gene: TRBD1
v_gene: TRBV28
abundance: NA

CDR3aa: CASSQAKASAETNQETQYF
CDR3nt: TGTGCCAGCAGCCAAGCGAAGGCTAGCGCGGAAACTAACCAAGAGACCCAGTACTTC
j_gene: TRBJ2-5
d_gene: NA
v_gene: TRBV11-2
abundance: NA

CDR3aa: CASSLVMGLSTEAFF
CDR3nt: TGTGCCAGCAGCTTAGTAATGGGGCTGAGCACTGAAGCTTTCTTT
j_gene: TRBJ1-1
d_gene: NA
v_gene: TRBV7-8
abundance: NA

CDR3aa: CAGTRGREQYF
CDR3nt: TGTGCCGGGACCAGGGGTAGGGAGCAGTACTTC
j_gene: TRBJ2-7
d_gene: NA
v_gene: TRBV30
abundance: few

CDR3aa: CASSEGSGGTKELFF
CDR3nt: TGTGCCAGCAGCGAAGGGAGCGGGGGGACCAAGGAGCTGTTTTTT
j_gene: TRBJ2-2
d_gene: TRBD2
v_gene: TRBV9
abundance: NA

CDR3aa: CASMGGASPINYGYTF
CDR3nt: TGTGCCAGTATGGGGGGGGCCAGCCCAATTAACTATGGCTACACCTTC
j_gene: TRBJ1-2
d_gene: NA
v_gene: TRBV19
abundance: few

CDR3aa: CAWDQGAGQPQHF
CDR3nt: TGTGCCTGGGATCAGGGGGCTGGTCAGCCCCAGCATTTT
j_gene: TRBJ1-5
d_gene: TRBD1
v_gene: TRBV30
abundance: few

CDR3aa: CASSPIYEQYF
CDR3nt: TGTGCCAGCTCACCAATCTACGAGCAGTACTTC
j_gene: TRBJ2-7
d_gene: NA
v_gene: TRBV18
abundance: NA

CDR3aa: CASRGGGLSTDTQYF
CDR3nt: TGTGCCTCCCGTGGGGGGGGGCTGAGCACAGATACGCAGTATTTT
j_gene: TRBJ2-3
d_gene: NA
v_gene: TRBV9
abundance: few

CDR3aa: CASSPSLGRGKKLFF
CDR3nt: TGTGCCAGCAGTCCTTCGTTAGGGAGAGGAAAAAAACTGTTTTTT
j_gene: TRBJ1-4
d_gene: NA
v_gene: TRBV7-9
abundance: NA

CDR3aa: CASSQEGLAGGPSYNEQFF
CDR3nt: TGTGCCAGCAGCCAAGAGGGACTAGCGGGGGGGCCCTCCTACAATGAGCAGTTCTTC
j_gene: TRBJ2-1
d_gene: TRBD2
v_gene: TRBV4-2
abundance: few

CDR3aa: CASSMEGLYQETQYF
CDR3nt: TGTGCCAGTAGTATGGAGGGCCTCTACCAAGAGACCCAGTACTTC
j_gene: TRBJ2-5
d_gene: NA
v_gene: TRBV19
abundance: few

CDR3aa: CASRARRTGGPLHF
CDR3nt: TGTGCCAGCAGAGCCCGGCGGACGGGGGGACCCCTCCACTTT
j_gene: TRBJ1-6
d_gene: NA
v_gene: TRBV6-5
abundance: few

CDR3aa: CASSQRLAGNNEQFF
CDR3nt: TGTGCCAGCAGCCAGAGGCTAGCGGGGAACAATGAGCAGTTCTTC
j_gene: TRBJ2-1
d_gene: TRBD2
v_gene: TRBV14
abundance: NA